The clone carrying this T cell receptor (beta chain) came up once. In the original workflow: Reference gene primer amplification yielded estimated nucleated cell counts. Profiling relied on immunoSEQ multiplex PCR, and the TCRdb table lists in-frame clones only, not all of them. V and J calls and clone size follow that table, whereas D and trimming were derived from the DNA. Among 200,000 to 250,000 clones listed, 82% were seen once. V lost 5 bases to trimming and J lost 3 bases; unmatched junction nucleotides: 6. The CDR3 is 14 amino acids. The germline V gene has CDR1 SGHTA and CDR2 FQGNSA. This sample is drawn from a study of blood T cell repertoires in COVID-19.

The clonotype comes from a woman in her 70s with COVID-19, enrolled during active disease. Sequenced material: peripheral blood. The J gene is TRBJ2-7, the V gene TRBV7-2; 8 positions agree with TRBD2. CDR3 region: CASSAPGTSYEQYF. The CDR3, as DNA: TGTGCCAGCAGCGCCCCCGGGACTAGCTACGAGCAGTACTTC.